The rows below give T cell receptor beta chains drawn from one sample of a study of spatial heterogeneity in lung cancer. Each CDR3 protein is one row after TCRdb ran MiXCR on the 5' RACE reads. The table lists approximately 9,400 distinct CDR3 sequences, around 4.5% of them singletons. Sequencing was performed on PBMCs, taken at surgery. These receptors all come from a male donor with early-stage non-small cell lung cancer. Each CDR3 is given with its conserved first and last residue. The order of the fields is CDR3 DNA, CDR3 protein, J gene, V gene, clone size, D gene. D genes are given only for firm matches. Clone size is given for some rows only: seen once, a few or many times, or a class if the clone is expanded.

cdr3_nt: TGCAGTGCTGAGTGGGATACGCAGTATTTT; cdr3_aa: CSAEWDTQYF; j_call: TRBJ2-3; v_call: TRBV20-1; clone_size: .; d_call: .
cdr3_nt: TGTGCCAGCAGTTTAGGGACAGAAGACACAGATACGCAGTATTTT; cdr3_aa: CASSLGTEDTDTQYF; j_call: TRBJ2-3; v_call: TRBV28; clone_size: medium-sized; d_call: TRBD1
cdr3_nt: TGTGCCAGCAGCCAAGGATGGGACCCACCCTTGGAGGCTTTCTTT; cdr3_aa: CASSQGWDPPLEAFF; j_call: TRBJ1-1; v_call: TRBV3-1; clone_size: many; d_call: .
cdr3_nt: TGTGCCAGCAGCCAAGATATCGCTAGCGGAAATGAGCAGTTCTTC; cdr3_aa: CASSQDIASGNEQFF; j_call: TRBJ2-1; v_call: TRBV4-2; clone_size: medium-sized; d_call: TRBD2
cdr3_nt: TGTGCCAGCAGCCCCTCGACAGGGGGCGGGCCATATGGCTACACCTTC; cdr3_aa: CASSPSTGGGPYGYTF; j_call: TRBJ1-2; v_call: TRBV6-5; clone_size: many; d_call: TRBD1
cdr3_nt: TGTGCCAGCAGCCAGTCGCCAGGGGGCGAGAAGCCCCAGCATTTT; cdr3_aa: CASSQSPGGEKPQHF; j_call: TRBJ1-5; v_call: TRBV3-1; clone_size: medium-sized; d_call: TRBD1
cdr3_nt: TGCAGCGTTGATAAGGGGGGAAGGGCCTATGGCTACACCTTC; cdr3_aa: CSVDKGGRAYGYTF; j_call: TRBJ1-2; v_call: TRBV29-1; clone_size: many; d_call: .
cdr3_nt: TGTGCCAGCAGCTCTGGGACAGGGAATCCCTTGGAGCAGTTCTTC; cdr3_aa: CASSSGTGNPLEQFF; j_call: TRBJ2-1; v_call: TRBV7-2; clone_size: .; d_call: TRBD1
cdr3_nt: TGTGCCAGCAGCTTTTTCTACGGGGGGGACAATGAGCAGTTCTTC; cdr3_aa: CASSFFYGGDNEQFF; j_call: TRBJ2-1; v_call: TRBV7-9; clone_size: many; d_call: TRBD2
cdr3_nt: TGTGCCATCAGTCGGGACACCTATAATGAAAAACTGTTTTTT; cdr3_aa: CAISRDTYNEKLFF; j_call: TRBJ1-4; v_call: TRBV10-3; clone_size: few; d_call: .
cdr3_nt: TGTGCCAACAGTATCGGGACTAGCGGGGTAACAGATACGCAGTATTTT; cdr3_aa: CANSIGTSGVTDTQYF; j_call: TRBJ2-3; v_call: TRBV6-4; clone_size: .; d_call: TRBD2
cdr3_nt: TGCGCCAGCAGCCAAGAACGCAGGGCAAACACCGGGGAGCTGTTTTTT; cdr3_aa: CASSQERRANTGELFF; j_call: TRBJ2-2; v_call: TRBV4-1; clone_size: medium-sized; d_call: .
cdr3_nt: TGCAGTGCTAGAGATCTCTTAGGGAACACTGAAGCTTTCTTT; cdr3_aa: CSARDLLGNTEAFF; j_call: TRBJ1-1; v_call: TRBV20-1; clone_size: .; d_call: .
cdr3_nt: TGCAGTGCAGGGGGGCTTAGCTACACCTTC; cdr3_aa: CSAGGLSYTF; j_call: TRBJ1-2; v_call: TRBV20-1; clone_size: many; d_call: .
cdr3_nt: TGTGCCAGCAGCTTAAGGACGGTCGAAGCTTTCTTT; cdr3_aa: CASSLRTVEAFF; j_call: TRBJ1-1; v_call: TRBV7-9; clone_size: medium-sized; d_call: .
cdr3_nt: TGTGCCAGCAGTTTAGAGGGACCCTCCTACAATGAGCAGTTCTTC; cdr3_aa: CASSLEGPSYNEQFF; j_call: TRBJ2-1; v_call: TRBV27; clone_size: .; d_call: .
cdr3_nt: TGTGCCAGCAGCCAAGGGCAGGGGGCATTGGAAAAACTGTTTTTT; cdr3_aa: CASSQGQGALEKLFF; j_call: TRBJ1-4; v_call: TRBV4-2; clone_size: many; d_call: TRBD1
cdr3_nt: TGTGCCATCAGTGAGCTACGAGGGGCCGAGCAAGAGACCCAGTACTTC; cdr3_aa: CAISELRGAEQETQYF; j_call: TRBJ2-5; v_call: TRBV10-3; clone_size: medium-sized; d_call: .
cdr3_nt: TGTGCCAGCAGCTTAGGGGTCGATAGTGCGCAAGGGGAGACCCAGTACTTC; cdr3_aa: CASSLGVDSAQGETQYF; j_call: TRBJ2-5; v_call: TRBV7-9; clone_size: many; d_call: .
cdr3_nt: TGTGCCAGCAGCCCATCTAGCAATCAGCCCCAGCATTTT; cdr3_aa: CASSPSSNQPQHF; j_call: TRBJ1-5; v_call: TRBV12-3/TRBV12-4; clone_size: .; d_call: .
cdr3_nt: TGTGCCAGTAGTATCGGGATAGAGGGCACTGAAGCTTTCTTT; cdr3_aa: CASSIGIEGTEAFF; j_call: TRBJ1-1; v_call: TRBV19; clone_size: few; d_call: .
cdr3_nt: TGCGCCAGCAGTGAGCCCCTCAACGGTCCGAAAAACATTCAGTACTTC; cdr3_aa: CASSEPLNGPKNIQYF; j_call: TRBJ2-4; v_call: TRBV10-2; clone_size: many; d_call: .
cdr3_nt: TGCGCCAGCAGTGAGTCGAGAAGGGGGCGGACGAACACTGAAGCTTTCTTT; cdr3_aa: CASSESRRGRTNTEAFF; j_call: TRBJ1-1; v_call: TRBV10-1; clone_size: many; d_call: TRBD1
cdr3_nt: TGTGCCAGCAGATCCGGGACACTATCCTACAATGAGCAGTTCTTC; cdr3_aa: CASRSGTLSYNEQFF; j_call: TRBJ2-1; v_call: TRBV7-2; clone_size: many; d_call: .
cdr3_nt: TGTGCCAGCAGTCTTCATATTCAATCACCCCTCCACTTT; cdr3_aa: CASSLHIQSPLHF; j_call: TRBJ1-6; v_call: TRBV12-3/TRBV12-4; clone_size: many; d_call: .
cdr3_nt: TGTGCCAGCAGTTTTCTCAGGGATTACACCGGGGAGCTGTTTTTT; cdr3_aa: CASSFLRDYTGELFF; j_call: TRBJ2-2; v_call: TRBV28; clone_size: medium-sized; d_call: .
cdr3_nt: TGCGCCAGCAGCTTGGCACGGGGGGATGGCTACACCTTC; cdr3_aa: CASSLARGDGYTF; j_call: TRBJ1-2; v_call: TRBV5-1; clone_size: many; d_call: .
cdr3_nt: TGTGCCAGCAGTCCCGGGACTGAGCAGTTCTTC; cdr3_aa: CASSPGTEQFF; j_call: TRBJ2-1; v_call: TRBV12-3/TRBV12-4; clone_size: .; d_call: .